This T cell receptor beta chain appears in the sequencing data of a study of CXCR3-negative and CXCR3-positive naive CD8 T cells. Notes on this clonotype: The antigen remains undetermined.

Germline assignment: CDR1 MGHRA and CDR2 YSYEKL. The CDR3 length is 13 residues. The TRB cDNA libraries were prepared by 5' RACE with UMI labels. One entry per CDR3 protein, without DNA, is what TCRdb gives after re-calling the 5' RACE reads. The sample has over 55,000 distinct CDR3 sequences; the top ten hold 20% to 25%. Whole-study results and caveats: In both naive subsets diversity was comparably high, whereas memory CD8+ cells showed much lower diversity.

The receptor was derived from a human donor in good health. Some clones in this sample may be carry-over from other donors' samples. This chain connects TRBV4-1 to TRBJ2-5. Material for sequencing was memory CD8+ T cells from blood. CDR3: CASSQVPEETQYF.